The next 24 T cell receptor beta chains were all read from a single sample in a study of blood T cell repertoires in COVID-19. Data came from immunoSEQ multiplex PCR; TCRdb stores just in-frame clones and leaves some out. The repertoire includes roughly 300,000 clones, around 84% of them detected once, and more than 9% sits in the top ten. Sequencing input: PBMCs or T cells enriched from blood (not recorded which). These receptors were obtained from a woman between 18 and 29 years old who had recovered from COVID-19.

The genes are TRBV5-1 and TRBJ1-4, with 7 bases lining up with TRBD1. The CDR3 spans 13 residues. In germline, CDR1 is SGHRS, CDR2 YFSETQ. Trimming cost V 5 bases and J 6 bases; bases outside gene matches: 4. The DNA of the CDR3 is TGCGCCAGCAGAGACAGGGAAGATGAAAAACTGTTTTTT. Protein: CASRDREDEKLFF.

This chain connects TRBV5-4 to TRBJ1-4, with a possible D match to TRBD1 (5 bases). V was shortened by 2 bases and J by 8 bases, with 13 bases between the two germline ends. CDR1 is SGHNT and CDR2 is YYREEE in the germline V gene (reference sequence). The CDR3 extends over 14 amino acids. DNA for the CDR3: TGTGCCAGCAGCTTTACAGGCACCCCCGAAAAACTGTTTTTT. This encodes CASSFTGTPEKLFF. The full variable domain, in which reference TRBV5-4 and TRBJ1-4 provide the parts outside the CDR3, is ETGVTQSPTHLIKTRGQQVTLRCSSQSGHNTVSWYQQALGQGPQFIFQYYREEENGRGNFPPRFSGLQFPNYSSELNVNALELDDSALYLCASSFTGTPEKLFFGSGTQLSVL.

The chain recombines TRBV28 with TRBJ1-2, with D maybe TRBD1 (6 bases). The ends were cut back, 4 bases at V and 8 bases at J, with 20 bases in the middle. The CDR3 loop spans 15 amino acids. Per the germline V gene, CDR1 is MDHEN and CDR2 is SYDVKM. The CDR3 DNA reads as TGTGCCAGCAGTTCCCCCACAGGGTCGGGTGAGGGCTACACCTTC. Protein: CASSSPTGSGEGYTF.

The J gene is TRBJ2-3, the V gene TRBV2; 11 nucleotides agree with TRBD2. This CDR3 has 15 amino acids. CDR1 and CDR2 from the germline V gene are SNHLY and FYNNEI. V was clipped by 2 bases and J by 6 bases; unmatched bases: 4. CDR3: CASSELAGGYDTQYF. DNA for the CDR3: TGTGCCAGCAGTGAACTAGCGGGGGGTTACGATACGCAGTATTTT.

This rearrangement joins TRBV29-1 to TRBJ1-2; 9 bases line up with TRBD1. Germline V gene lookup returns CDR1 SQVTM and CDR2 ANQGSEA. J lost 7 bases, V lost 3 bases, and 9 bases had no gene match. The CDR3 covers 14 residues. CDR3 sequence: CSVDAPGQGSGYTF. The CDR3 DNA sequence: TGCAGCGTTGATGCCCCGGGACAGGGAAGTGGCTACACCTTC.

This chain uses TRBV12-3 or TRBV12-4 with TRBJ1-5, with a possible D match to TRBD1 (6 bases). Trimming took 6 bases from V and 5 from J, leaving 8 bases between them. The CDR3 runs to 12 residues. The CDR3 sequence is CASRQGDQPQHF. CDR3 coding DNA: TGTGCCAGCAGACAGGGAGATCAGCCCCAGCATTTT.

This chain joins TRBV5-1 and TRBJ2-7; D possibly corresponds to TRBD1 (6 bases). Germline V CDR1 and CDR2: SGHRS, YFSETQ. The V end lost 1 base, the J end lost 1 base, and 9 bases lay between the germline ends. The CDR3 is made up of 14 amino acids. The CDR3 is CASSLIGQSYEQYF. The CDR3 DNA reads TGCGCCAGCAGCTTGATAGGACAGTCCTACGAGCAGTACTTC. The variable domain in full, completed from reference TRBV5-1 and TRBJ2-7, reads KAGVTQTPRYLIKTRGQQVTLSCSPISGHRSVSWYQQTPGQGLQFLFEYFSETQRNKGNFPGRFSGRQFSNSRSEMNVSTLELGDSALYLCASSLIGQSYEQYFGPGTRLTVT.

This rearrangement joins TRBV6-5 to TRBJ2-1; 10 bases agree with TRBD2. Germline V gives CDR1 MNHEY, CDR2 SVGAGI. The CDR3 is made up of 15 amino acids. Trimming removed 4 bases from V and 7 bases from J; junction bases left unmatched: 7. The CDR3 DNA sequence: TGTGCCAGCAGTTTCGGGACTAGCGCATCAAATGAGCAGTTCTTC. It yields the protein CASSFGTSASNEQFF.

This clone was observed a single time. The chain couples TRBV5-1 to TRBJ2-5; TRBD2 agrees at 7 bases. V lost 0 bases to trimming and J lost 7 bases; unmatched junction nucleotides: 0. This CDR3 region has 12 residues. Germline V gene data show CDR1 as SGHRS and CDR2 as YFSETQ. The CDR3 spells CASSLERGTQYF. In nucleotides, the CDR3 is TGCGCCAGCAGCTTGGAGCGGGGGACCCAGTACTTC. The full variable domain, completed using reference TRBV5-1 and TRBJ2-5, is KAGVTQTPRYLIKTRGQQVTLSCSPISGHRSVSWYQQTPGQGLQFLFEYFSETQRNKGNFPGRFSGRQFSNSRSEMNVSTLELGDSALYLCASSLERGTQYFGPGTRLLVL.

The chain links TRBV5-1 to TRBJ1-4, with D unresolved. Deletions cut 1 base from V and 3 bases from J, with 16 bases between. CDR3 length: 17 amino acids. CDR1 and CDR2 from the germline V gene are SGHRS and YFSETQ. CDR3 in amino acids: CASSLTPIWGANEKLFF. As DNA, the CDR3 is TGCGCCAGCAGCTTGACCCCCATTTGGGGAGCTAATGAAAAACTGTTTTTT.

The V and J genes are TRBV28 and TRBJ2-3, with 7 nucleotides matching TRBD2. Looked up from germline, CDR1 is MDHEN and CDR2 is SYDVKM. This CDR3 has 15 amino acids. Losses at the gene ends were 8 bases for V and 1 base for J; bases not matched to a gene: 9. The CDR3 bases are TGTGCCAGCCTCTCCAGCGGGATTGGCACAGATACGCAGTATTTT. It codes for CASLSSGIGTDTQYF.

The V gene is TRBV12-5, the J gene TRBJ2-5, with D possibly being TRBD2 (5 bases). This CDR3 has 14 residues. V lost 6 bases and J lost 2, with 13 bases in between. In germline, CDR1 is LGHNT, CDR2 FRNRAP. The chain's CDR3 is CASGAGRGQETQYF. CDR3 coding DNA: TGTGCTAGTGGGGCTGGACGGGGACAAGAGACCCAGTACTTC.

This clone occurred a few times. The CDR3 here is CTSSQARGHYEQYF. CDR3 sequence (DNA): TGCACCAGCAGCCAAGCAAGGGGGCACTACGAGCAGTACTTC. The chain employs TRBV1 and TRBJ2-7; the table gives TRBD1 as D, unverified against the DNA. TRBV1 is termed a pseudogene. This CDR3 comprises 14 residues.

The CDR3 nucleotides read TGTGCCAGCAGTCTGCTCGGGACAGACATAAACACTGAAGCTTTCTTT. This codes for CASSLLGTDINTEAFF. V is TRBV28 and J is TRBJ1-1; 7 bases are shared with TRBD1. Germline CDR1 is MDHEN and CDR2 is SYDVKM. CDR3 size: 16 residues. Trimming took 5 bases from V and 2 from J; bases not matched to a gene: 11.

The CDR3 sequence: CASSLVGQGTEAFF. The CDR3 DNA follows: TGCGCCAGCAGCTTGGTGGGACAGGGCACTGAAGCTTTCTTT. V gene TRBV5-1 combines with J gene TRBJ1-1, with TRBD1 matching 9 bases. Germline CDR1 reads SGHRS; CDR2 reads YFSETQ. The CDR3 contains 14 residues. The V gene end was trimmed by 0 bases and the J gene end by 4 bases; junction bases not matched to a gene: 1.

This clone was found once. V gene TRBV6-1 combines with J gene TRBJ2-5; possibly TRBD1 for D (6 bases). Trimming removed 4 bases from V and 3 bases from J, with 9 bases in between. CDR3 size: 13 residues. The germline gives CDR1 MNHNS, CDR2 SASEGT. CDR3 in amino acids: CASSAAGEETQYF. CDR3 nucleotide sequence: TGTGCCAGCAGTGCAGCAGGGGAAGAGACCCAGTACTTC.

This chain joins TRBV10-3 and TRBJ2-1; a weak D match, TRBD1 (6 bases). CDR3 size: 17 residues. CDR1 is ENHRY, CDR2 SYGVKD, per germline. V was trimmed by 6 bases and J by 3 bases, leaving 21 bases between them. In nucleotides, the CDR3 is TGTGCCATCAGCCACGGAAAACAGGGAAGTCTCTACAATGAGCAGTTCTTC. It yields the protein CAISHGKQGSLYNEQFF.

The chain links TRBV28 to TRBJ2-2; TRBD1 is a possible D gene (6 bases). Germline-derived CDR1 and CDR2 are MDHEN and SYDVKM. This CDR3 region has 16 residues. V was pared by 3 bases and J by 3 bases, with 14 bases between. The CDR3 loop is CASSFSQGIDTGELFF. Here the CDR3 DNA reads TGTGCCAGCAGTTTCTCGCAGGGGATAGACACCGGGGAGCTGTTTTTT.

The DNA of the CDR3 is TGTGCCAGCAGACTAGCGGGAGAGGTGGCCTACGAGCAGTACTTC. Translating it yields CASRLAGEVAYEQYF. The J gene is TRBJ2-7, the V gene TRBV6-6; TRBD2 matches 11 bases. There are 15 residues in the CDR3. V shed 6 bases, J shed 2 bases, and the junction held 6 bases outside the gene matches. In germline, CDR1 is MNHNY, CDR2 SVGAGI (reference sequence).

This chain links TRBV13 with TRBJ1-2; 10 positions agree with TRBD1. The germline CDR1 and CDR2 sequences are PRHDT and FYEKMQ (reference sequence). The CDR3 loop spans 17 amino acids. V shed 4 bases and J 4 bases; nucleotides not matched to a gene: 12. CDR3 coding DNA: TGTGCCAGCAGCTCCCCCCCTCGGACAGGGGGTAGCTATGGCTACACCTTC. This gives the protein CASSSPPRTGGSYGYTF. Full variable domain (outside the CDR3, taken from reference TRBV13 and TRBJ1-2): AAGVIQSPRHLIKEKRETATLKCYPIPRHDTVYWYQQGPGQDPQFLISFYEKMQSDKGSIPDRFSAQQFSDYHSELNMSSLELGDSALYFCASSSPPRTGGSYGYTFGSGTRLTVV.

As DNA, the CDR3 is TGTGCCAGCAGCTTTTCACAGCATGAAGCTTTCTTT. It yields the protein CASSFSQHEAFF. V gene TRBV7-9 combines with J gene TRBJ1-1; D not certain. Germline V gives CDR1 SEHNR, CDR2 FQNEAQ (reference sequence). Between the trimmed V and J ends, which lost 3 bases and 7 bases, there was a span of 9 bases. This CDR3 is 12 amino acids long.

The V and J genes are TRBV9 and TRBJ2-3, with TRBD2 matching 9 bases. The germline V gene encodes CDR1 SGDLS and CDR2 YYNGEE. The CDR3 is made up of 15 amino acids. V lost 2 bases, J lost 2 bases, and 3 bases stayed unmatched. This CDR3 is CASSVSGRTTDTQYF. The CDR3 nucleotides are TGTGCCAGCAGCGTCAGCGGGAGGACCACAGATACGCAGTATTTT.

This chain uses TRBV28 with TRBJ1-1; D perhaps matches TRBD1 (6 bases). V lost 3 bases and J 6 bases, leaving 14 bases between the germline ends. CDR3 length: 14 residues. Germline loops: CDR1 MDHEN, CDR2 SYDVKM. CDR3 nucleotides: TGTGCCAGCAGTTTTTGGCAGGGGTATGCTGAAGCTTTCTTT. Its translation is CASSFWQGYAEAFF.

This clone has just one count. In DNA form, the CDR3 reads TGTGCCAGTAGTATAGATCAAGGGGACAGCGCTTTCTTT. This encodes CASSIDQGDSAFF. The chain couples TRBV19 to TRBJ1-1, with 7 nucleotides matching TRBD1. Germline V gene lookup returns CDR1 LNHDA and CDR2 SQIVND (reference sequence). The CDR3 is 13 amino acids. V trimming: 0 bases; J trimming: 11 bases; junction bases outside the gene matches: 6. The whole variable domain, filled in from reference TRBV19 and TRBJ1-1, reads DGGITQSPKYLFRKEGQNVTLSCEQNLNHDAMYWYRQDPGQGLRLIYYSQIVNDFQKGDIAEGYSVSREKKESFPLTVTSAQKNPTAFYLCASSIDQGDSAFFGQGTRLTVV.